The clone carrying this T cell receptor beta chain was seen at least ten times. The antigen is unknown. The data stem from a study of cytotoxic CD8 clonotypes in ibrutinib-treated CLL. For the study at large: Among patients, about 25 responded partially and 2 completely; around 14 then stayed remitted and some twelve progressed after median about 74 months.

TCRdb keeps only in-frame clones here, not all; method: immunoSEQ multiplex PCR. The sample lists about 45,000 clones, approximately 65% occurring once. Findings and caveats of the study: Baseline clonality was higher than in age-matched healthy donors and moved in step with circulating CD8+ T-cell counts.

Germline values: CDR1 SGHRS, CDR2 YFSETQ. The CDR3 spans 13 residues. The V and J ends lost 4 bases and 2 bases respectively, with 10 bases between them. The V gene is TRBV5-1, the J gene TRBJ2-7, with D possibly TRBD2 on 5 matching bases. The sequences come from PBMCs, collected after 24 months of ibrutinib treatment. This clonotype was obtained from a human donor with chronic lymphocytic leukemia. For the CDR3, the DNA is TGCGCCAGCAGCCCCGGGGTCACCTACGAGCAGTACTTC. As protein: CASSPGVTYEQYF.